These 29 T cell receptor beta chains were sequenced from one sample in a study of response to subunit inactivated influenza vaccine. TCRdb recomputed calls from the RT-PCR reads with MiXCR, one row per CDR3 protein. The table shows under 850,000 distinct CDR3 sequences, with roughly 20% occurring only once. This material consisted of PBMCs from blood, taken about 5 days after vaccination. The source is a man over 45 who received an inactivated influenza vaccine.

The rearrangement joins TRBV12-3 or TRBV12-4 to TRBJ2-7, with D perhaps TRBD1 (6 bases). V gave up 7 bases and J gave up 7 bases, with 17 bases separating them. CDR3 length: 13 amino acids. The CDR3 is CASTKLLRGEQYF. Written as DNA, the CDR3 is TGTGCCAGCACTAAGCTCTTAAGGGGGGAGCAGTACTTC.

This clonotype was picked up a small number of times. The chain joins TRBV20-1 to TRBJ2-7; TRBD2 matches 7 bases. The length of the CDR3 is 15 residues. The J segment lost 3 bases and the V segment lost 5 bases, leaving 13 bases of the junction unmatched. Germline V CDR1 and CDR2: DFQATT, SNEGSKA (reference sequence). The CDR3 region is CSASLPGLPNYEQYF. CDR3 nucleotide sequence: TGCAGTGCTTCCCTTCCGGGACTACCGAACTACGAGCAGTACTTC.

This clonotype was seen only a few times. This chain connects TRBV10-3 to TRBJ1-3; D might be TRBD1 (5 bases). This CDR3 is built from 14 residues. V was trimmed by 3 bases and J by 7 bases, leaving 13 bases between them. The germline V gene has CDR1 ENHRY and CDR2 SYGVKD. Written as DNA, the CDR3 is TGTGCCATCAGTGACTCAGGGTCGGGGAACACCATATATTTT. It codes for CAISDSGSGNTIYF.

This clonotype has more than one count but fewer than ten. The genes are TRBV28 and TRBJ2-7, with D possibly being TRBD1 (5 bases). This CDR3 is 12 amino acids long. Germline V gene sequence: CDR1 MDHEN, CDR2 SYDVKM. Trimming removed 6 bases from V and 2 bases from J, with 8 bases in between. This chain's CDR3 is CASSKTAYEQYF. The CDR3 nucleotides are TGTGCCAGCAGCAAGACAGCCTACGAGCAGTACTTC.

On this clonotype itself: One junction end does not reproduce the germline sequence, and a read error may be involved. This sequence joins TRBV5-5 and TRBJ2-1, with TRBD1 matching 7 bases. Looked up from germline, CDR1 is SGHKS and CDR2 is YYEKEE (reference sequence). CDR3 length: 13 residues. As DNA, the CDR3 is TGTGCCATCAGCCCTGGGACAGCGGTGGAGCAGTTCTTC. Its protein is CAISPGTAVEQFF.

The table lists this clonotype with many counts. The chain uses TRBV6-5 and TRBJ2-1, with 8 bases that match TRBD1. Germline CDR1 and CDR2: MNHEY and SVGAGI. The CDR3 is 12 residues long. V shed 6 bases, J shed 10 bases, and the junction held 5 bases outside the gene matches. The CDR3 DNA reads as TGTGCCAGCAGGGACAGGGTGGGCGAGCAGTTCTTC. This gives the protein CASRDRVGEQFF.

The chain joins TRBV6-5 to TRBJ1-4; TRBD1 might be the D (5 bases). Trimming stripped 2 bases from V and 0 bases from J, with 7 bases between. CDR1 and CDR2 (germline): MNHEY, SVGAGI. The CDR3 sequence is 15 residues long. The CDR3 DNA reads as TGTGCCAGCAGTTACGGGGGAACAACTAATGAAAAACTGTTTTTT. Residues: CASSYGGTTNEKLFF.

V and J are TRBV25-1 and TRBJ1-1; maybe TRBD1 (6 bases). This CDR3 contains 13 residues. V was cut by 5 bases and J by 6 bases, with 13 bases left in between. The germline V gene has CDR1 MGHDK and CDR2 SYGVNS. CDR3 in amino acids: CASSLGGIAEAFF. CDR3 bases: TGTGCCAGCAGTTTAGGGGGGATCGCTGAAGCTTTCTTT.

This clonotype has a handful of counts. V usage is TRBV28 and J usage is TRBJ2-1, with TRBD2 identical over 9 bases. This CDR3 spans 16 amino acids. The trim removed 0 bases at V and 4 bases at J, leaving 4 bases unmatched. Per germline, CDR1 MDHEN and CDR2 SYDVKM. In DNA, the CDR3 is TGTGCCAGCAGTTTATGGCTAGCGGGGATGTACAATGAGCAGTTCTTC. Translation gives CASSLWLAGMYNEQFF.

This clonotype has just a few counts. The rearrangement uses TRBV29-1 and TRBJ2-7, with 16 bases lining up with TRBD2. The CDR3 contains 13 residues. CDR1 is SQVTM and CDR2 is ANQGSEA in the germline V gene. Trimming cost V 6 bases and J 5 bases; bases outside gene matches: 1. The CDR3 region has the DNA TGCAGCGTCGGGACTAGCGGGAGGGACGAGCAGTACTTC. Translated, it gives CSVGTSGRDEQYF.

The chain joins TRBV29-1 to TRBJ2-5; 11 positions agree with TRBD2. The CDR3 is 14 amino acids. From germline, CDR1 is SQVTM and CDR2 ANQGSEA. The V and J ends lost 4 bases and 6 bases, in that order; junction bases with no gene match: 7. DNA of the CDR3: TGCAGCGTTGTAGCGGGAGGGCCAACCCAGACCCAGTACTTC. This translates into CSVVAGGPTQTQYF.

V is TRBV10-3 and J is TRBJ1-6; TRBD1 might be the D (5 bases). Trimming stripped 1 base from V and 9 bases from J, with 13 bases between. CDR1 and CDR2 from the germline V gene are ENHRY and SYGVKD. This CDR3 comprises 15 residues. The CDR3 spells CAISEFVTASSPLHF. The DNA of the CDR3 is TGTGCCATCAGTGAGTTTGTGACAGCCAGTTCACCCCTCCACTTT.

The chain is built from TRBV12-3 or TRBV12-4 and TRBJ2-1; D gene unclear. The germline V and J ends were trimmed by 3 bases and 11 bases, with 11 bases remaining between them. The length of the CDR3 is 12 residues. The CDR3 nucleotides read TGTGCCAGCAGTTTCCACCGGGCACAGCAGTTCTTC. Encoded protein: CASSFHRAQQFF.

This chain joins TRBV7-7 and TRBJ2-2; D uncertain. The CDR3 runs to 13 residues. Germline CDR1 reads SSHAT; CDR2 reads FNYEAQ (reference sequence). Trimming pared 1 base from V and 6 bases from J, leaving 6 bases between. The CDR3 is CASSLEPAGELFF. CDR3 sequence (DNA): TGTGCCAGCAGCTTAGAACCGGCCGGGGAGCTGTTTTTT.

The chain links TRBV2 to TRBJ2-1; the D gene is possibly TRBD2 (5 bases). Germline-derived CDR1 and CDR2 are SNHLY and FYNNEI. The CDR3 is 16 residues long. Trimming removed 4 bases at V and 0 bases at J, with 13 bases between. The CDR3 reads CASSVLARSSYNEQFF. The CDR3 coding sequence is TGTGCCAGCAGTGTATTAGCGCGTAGCTCCTACAATGAGCAGTTCTTC.

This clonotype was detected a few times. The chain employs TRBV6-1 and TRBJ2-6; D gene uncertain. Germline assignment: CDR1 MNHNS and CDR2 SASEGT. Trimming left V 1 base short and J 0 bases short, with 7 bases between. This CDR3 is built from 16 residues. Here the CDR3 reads CASSEGGLSGANVLTF. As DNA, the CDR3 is TGTGCCAGCAGTGAAGGCGGTCTCTCTGGGGCCAACGTCCTGACTTTC.

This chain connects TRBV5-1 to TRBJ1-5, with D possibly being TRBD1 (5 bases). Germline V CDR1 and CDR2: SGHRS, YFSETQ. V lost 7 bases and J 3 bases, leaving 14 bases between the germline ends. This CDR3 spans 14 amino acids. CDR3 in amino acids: CASATDSFNQPQHF. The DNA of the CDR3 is TGCGCCAGCGCGACAGATTCCTTCAATCAGCCCCAGCATTTT.

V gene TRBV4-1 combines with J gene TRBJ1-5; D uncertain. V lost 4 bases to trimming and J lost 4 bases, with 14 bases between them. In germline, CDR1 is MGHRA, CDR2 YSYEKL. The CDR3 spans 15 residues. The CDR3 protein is CASSLGEARNQPQHF. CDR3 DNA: TGCGCCAGCAGCCTCGGAGAGGCACGAAATCAGCCCCAGCATTTT.

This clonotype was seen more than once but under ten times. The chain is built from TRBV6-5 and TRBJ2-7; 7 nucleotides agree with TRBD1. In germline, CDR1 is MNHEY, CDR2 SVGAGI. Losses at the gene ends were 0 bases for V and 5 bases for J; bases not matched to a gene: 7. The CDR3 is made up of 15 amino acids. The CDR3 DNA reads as TGTGCCAGCAGTTACTCCCCGGGACAGTCTAACGAGCAGTACTTC. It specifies CASSYSPGQSNEQYF.

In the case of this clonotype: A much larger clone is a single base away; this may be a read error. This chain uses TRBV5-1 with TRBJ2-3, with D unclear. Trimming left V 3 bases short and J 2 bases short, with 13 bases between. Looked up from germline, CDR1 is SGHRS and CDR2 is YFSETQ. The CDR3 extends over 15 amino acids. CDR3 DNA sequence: TGCGCCAGCAGCTCCGGTTTAACAGCCACAGATACGCAGTATTTT. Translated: CASSSGLTATDTQYF.

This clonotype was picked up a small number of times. CDR3 sequence (DNA): TGCGCCAGCAGTGAGGTGGACAAAGAAGAGACCCAGTACTTC. Translated, it gives CASSEVDKEETQYF. The chain carries TRBV10-1 and TRBJ2-5; possibly TRBD1 for D (5 bases). V gave up 2 bases and J gave up 3 bases, with 10 bases separating them. This CDR3 is 14 amino acids long. The germline V gene has CDR1 WNHNN and CDR2 SYGVQD (reference sequence).

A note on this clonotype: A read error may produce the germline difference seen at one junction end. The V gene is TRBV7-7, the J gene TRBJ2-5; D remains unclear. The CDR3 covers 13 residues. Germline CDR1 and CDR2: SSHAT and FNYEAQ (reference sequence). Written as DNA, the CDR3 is TGTGCTAGCAGCCTGAATAACCAAGAGACCCAGTACTTC. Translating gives CASSLNNQETQYF.

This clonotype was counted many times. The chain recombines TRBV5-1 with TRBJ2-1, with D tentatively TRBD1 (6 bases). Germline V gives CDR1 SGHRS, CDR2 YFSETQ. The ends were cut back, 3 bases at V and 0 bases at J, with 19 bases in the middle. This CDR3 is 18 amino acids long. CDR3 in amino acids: CASSSRPGTQSSYNEQFF. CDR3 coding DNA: TGCGCCAGCAGCTCACGTCCCGGGACACAAAGCTCCTACAATGAGCAGTTCTTC.

Here the CDR3 reads CASSTHRGLEIGDTQYF. CDR3 nucleotide sequence: TGTGCCAGCAGTACCCATCGGGGACTAGAAATAGGAGATACGCAGTATTTT. The rearrangement uses TRBV12-3 or TRBV12-4 and TRBJ2-3, with 8 positions matching TRBD2. The CDR3 spans 17 residues. With V trimmed by 5 bases and J by 5 bases, 15 bases remained unmatched.

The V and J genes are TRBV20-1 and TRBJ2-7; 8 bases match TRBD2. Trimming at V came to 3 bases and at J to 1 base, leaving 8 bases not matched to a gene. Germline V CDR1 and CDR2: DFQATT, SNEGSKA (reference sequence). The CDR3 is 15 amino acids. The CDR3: CSARIERGISYEQYF. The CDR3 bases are TGCAGTGCTAGGATAGAGCGGGGGATATCCTACGAGCAGTACTTC.

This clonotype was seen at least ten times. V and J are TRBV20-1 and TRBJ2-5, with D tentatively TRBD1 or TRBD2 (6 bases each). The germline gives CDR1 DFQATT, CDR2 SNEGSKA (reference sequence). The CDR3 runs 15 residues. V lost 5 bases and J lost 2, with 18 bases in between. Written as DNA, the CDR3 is TGCAGTGCTTCCCGAGGGGGGCCAACTCAAGAGACCCAGTACTTC. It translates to CSASRGGPTQETQYF.

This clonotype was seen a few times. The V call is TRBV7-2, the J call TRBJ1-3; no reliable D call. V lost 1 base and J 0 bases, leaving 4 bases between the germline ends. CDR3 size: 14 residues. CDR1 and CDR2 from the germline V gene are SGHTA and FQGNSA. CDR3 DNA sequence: TGTGCCAGCAGCTTAGTCTTCTCTGGAAACACCATATATTTT. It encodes CASSLVFSGNTIYF.

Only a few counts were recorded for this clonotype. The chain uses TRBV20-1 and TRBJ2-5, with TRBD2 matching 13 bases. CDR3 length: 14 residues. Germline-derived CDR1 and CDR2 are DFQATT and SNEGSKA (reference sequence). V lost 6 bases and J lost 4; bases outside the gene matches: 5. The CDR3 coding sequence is TGCAGTGCCGCACTAGCGGGAGGGTTAGAGACCCAGTACTTC. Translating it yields CSAALAGGLETQYF.

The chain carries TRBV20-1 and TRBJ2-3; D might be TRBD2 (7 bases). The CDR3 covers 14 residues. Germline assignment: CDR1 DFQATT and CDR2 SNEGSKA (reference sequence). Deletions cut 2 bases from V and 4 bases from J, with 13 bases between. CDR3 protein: CSARRGAGADTQYF. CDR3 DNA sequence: TGCAGTGCTAGAAGGGGGGCGGGGGCAGATACGCAGTATTTT.